These T cell receptor beta chains were read from a single sample in a study of identical twins. TCRdb independently ran MiXCR on the 5' RACE reads; one entry per CDR3 protein. The sample has 690,000 or so distinct CDR3 sequences; around 8.3% are singletons. These same data were also listed under a study on yellow fever vaccine responses in identical twins.

Sequencing was carried out using PBMCs. The source is a woman aged 18-29 years in good health. CDR3s include the opening cysteine and the closing phenylalanine or tryptophan. Each record gives: J gene, V gene, D gene, clone size, CDR3 protein, CDR3 DNA. A D gene is named only where the DNA matches it firmly. Clone sizes are given selectively: once, few, many, or a class where the clone is expanded.

TRBJ2-3 | TRBV12-3/TRBV12-4 | NA | NA | CASGTLGAYTQYF | TGTGCCAGCGGCACGTTGGGGGCTTATACGCAGTATTTT
TRBJ1-1 | TRBV29-1 | TRBD1 | few | CSVKGQMNTEAFF | TGCAGCGTCAAGGGACAGATGAACACTGAAGCTTTCTTT
TRBJ2-5 | TRBV20-1 | TRBD2 | NA | CSALTSAAGTQYF | TGCAGTGCTCTTACTAGCGCTGCAGGGACCCAGTACTTC
TRBJ2-5 | TRBV12-3/TRBV12-4 | NA | NA | CASSPQSPETQYF | TGTGCCAGCAGTCCCCAAAGCCCCGAGACCCAGTACTTC
TRBJ2-3 | TRBV7-9 | NA | many | CASSIPRPQSTDTQYF | TGTGCCAGCAGCATCCCGCGACCCCAAAGCACAGATACGCAGTATTTT
TRBJ2-7 | TRBV20-1 | TRBD1 | many | CSATKGQFYEQYF | TGCAGTGCTACAAAGGGACAGTTCTACGAGCAGTACTTC
TRBJ2-1 | TRBV20-1 | TRBD2 | few | CSARGPIPWRLAVYNEQFF | TGCAGTGCTAGAGGTCCCATTCCTTGGCGGCTAGCGGTCTACAATGAGCAGTTCTTC
TRBJ2-3 | TRBV11-1 | TRBD2 | many | CASSRTSGPSTDTQYF | TGTGCCAGCAGCCGGACTAGCGGACCTAGCACAGATACGCAGTATTTT
TRBJ2-2 | TRBV7-9 | TRBD2 | NA | CASSPRGDWNTGELFF | TGTGCCAGCAGCCCCCGGGGGGACTGGAACACCGGGGAGCTGTTTTTT
TRBJ2-6 | TRBV29-1 | TRBD1 | NA | CSVEDRDTGANVLTF | TGCAGCGTTGAGGACAGGGATACTGGGGCCAACGTCCTGACTTTC
TRBJ2-2 | TRBV25-1 | NA | NA | CASSWSSGTGELFF | TGTGCCAGCAGTTGGTCCAGCGGCACCGGGGAGCTGTTTTTT
TRBJ2-3 | TRBV29-1 | NA | many | CSVVPGTDTQYF | TGCAGCGTTGTGCCGGGAACAGATACGCAGTATTTT
TRBJ2-7 | TRBV6-2/TRBV6-3 | TRBD2 | NA | CASTSTGLAGGFEQYF | TGTGCCAGCACCTCGACCGGACTAGCGGGGGGCTTCGAGCAGTACTTC
TRBJ1-1 | TRBV27 | NA | few | CASRQGWDTEAFF | TGTGCCAGCAGACAGGGCTGGGACACTGAAGCTTTCTTT
TRBJ2-1 | TRBV3-1 | TRBD2 | few | CASSQWGAGVDEQFF | TGTGCCAGCAGCCAATGGGGAGCGGGAGTGGATGAGCAGTTCTTC
TRBJ1-2 | TRBV3-1 | NA | NA | CASSHGQSYGYTF | TGTGCCAGCAGCCATGGACAGTCCTATGGCTACACCTTC
TRBJ2-7 | TRBV12-3/TRBV12-4 | TRBD2 | many | CASRKTSGVYEQYF | TGTGCCAGCAGAAAGACTAGCGGGGTTTACGAGCAGTACTTC
TRBJ2-2 | TRBV7-2 | NA | many | CASSLGRMGPTGELFF | TGTGCCAGCAGCTTAGGGAGAATGGGGCCGACCGGGGAGCTGTTTTTT
TRBJ1-2 | TRBV7-9 | TRBD1 | many | CASSLAGTGIHGYTF | TGTGCCAGCAGCTTAGCCGGGACAGGGATTCATGGCTACACCTTC
TRBJ2-2 | TRBV27 | NA | few | CASSLSQWGGLTGELFF | TGTGCCAGCAGTTTATCCCAGTGGGGGGGGCTAACCGGGGAGCTGTTTTTT
TRBJ1-5 | TRBV27 | TRBD1 | few | CASSPKTGGNQPQHF | TGTGCCAGCAGTCCCAAAACAGGGGGCAATCAGCCCCAGCATTTT
TRBJ1-1 | TRBV7-9 | NA | NA | CASSLDRVGTEAFF | TGTGCCAGCAGCTTAGACAGGGTAGGCACTGAAGCTTTCTTT
TRBJ2-7 | TRBV12-3/TRBV12-4 | NA | many | CASSLQGGRGEQYF | TGTGCCAGCAGTTTACAGGGGGGTCGAGGCGAGCAGTACTTC
TRBJ1-5 | TRBV10-3 | NA | few | CAISEGVGNQPQHF | TGTGCCATCAGTGAGGGGGTAGGGAATCAGCCCCAGCATTTT
TRBJ2-2 | TRBV3-1 | TRBD2 | few | CASSQLRGITGELFF | TGTGCCAGCAGCCAATTGCGGGGGATCACCGGGGAGCTGTTTTTT
TRBJ1-2 | TRBV6-1 | NA | few | CASRRNVDRRNYGYTF | TGTGCCAGCAGACGGAATGTGGACCGGCGGAATTATGGCTACACCTTC
TRBJ2-2 | TRBV12-3/TRBV12-4 | NA | many | CAVRLTAGTGELFF | TGTGCCGTACGCCTGACAGCTGGGACCGGGGAGCTGTTTTTT
TRBJ1-2 | TRBV28 | TRBD1 | few | CASSFSGGPNYGYTF | TGTGCCAGCAGTTTCTCAGGGGGCCCCAACTATGGCTACACCTTC
TRBJ2-2 | TRBV20-1 | TRBD2 | few | CSAKTLGLARTGELFF | TGCAGTGCTAAGACACTTGGACTAGCTCGGACCGGGGAGCTGTTTTTT
TRBJ1-4 | TRBV28 | NA | few | CASSPQTGKGKLFF | TGTGCCAGCAGTCCCCAGACGGGGAAGGGAAAACTGTTTTTT
TRBJ2-5 | TRBV5-1 | NA | few | CASSSDGTRETQYF | TGCGCCAGCAGCTCGGACGGGACTCGGGAGACCCAGTACTTC
TRBJ2-7 | TRBV3-1 | TRBD1 | NA | CASSQDRTGFVEQYF | TGTGCCAGCAGCCAAGATCGGACAGGGTTTGTCGAGCAGTACTTC
TRBJ2-3 | TRBV6-5 | TRBD2 | NA | CASSYSRGAGGDTQYF | TGTGCCAGCAGTTACTCCCGAGGAGCGGGGGGGGATACGCAGTATTTT
TRBJ2-2 | TRBV14 | TRBD1 | NA | CASSLRQGTFAGELFF | TGTGCCAGCAGCCTTCGACAGGGGACGTTTGCCGGGGAGCTGTTTTTT
TRBJ1-1 | TRBV29-1 | NA | NA | CSVPGVAEAFF | TGCAGTGTGCCCGGGGTCGCTGAAGCTTTCTTT
TRBJ2-5 | TRBV3-1 | TRBD1 | many | CASSNRGMETQYF | TGTGCCAGCAGTAACAGGGGGATGGAGACCCAGTACTTC
TRBJ1-6 | TRBV2 | NA | NA | CASSTGYNSPLHF | TGTGCCAGCAGTACAGGGTATAATTCACCCCTCCACTTT
TRBJ2-5 | TRBV28 | NA | NA | CASSFQSPETQYF | TGTGCCAGCAGTTTTCAGTCCCCCGAGACCCAGTACTTC
TRBJ2-6 | TRBV28 | NA | few | CASSFSGWSGANVLTF | TGTGCCAGCAGTTTCTCCGGGTGGTCTGGGGCCAACGTCCTGACTTTC
TRBJ2-2 | TRBV10-1 | TRBD1 | NA | CASRRGTGATGELFF | TGCGCCAGCAGGAGGGGGACAGGGGCCACCGGGGAGCTGTTTTTT
TRBJ2-5 | TRBV20-1 | NA | many | CSATDTGDLTQETQYF | TGCAGTGCCACGGACACAGGGGACTTAACACAAGAGACCCAGTACTTC
TRBJ2-1 | TRBV30 | TRBD2 | NA | CAWSWGLSGSIYNEQFF | TGTGCCTGGAGTTGGGGCCTAAGCGGGAGCATCTACAATGAGCAGTTCTTC
TRBJ2-3 | TRBV3-1 | NA | NA | CASSRHTDTQYF | TGTGCCAGCAGCCGACACACAGATACGCAGTATTTT
TRBJ2-6 | TRBV28 | TRBD2 | many | CASSGGVGANVLTF | TGTGCCAGCAGTGGGGGGGTTGGGGCCAACGTCCTGACTTTC
TRBJ2-1 | TRBV10-3 | NA | many | CAITGSGEQFF | TGTGCCATCACGGGAAGCGGTGAGCAGTTCTTC
TRBJ1-2 | TRBV6-2/TRBV6-3 | NA | few | CASRTKAGYTF | TGTGCCAGCAGGACTAAGGCCGGCTACACCTTC
TRBJ2-3 | TRBV2 | NA | many | CASSGQSTDTQYF | TGTGCCAGCAGTGGACAAAGCACAGATACGCAGTATTTT
TRBJ2-5 | TRBV12-3/TRBV12-4 | NA | many | CASESAGETQYF | TGTGCCAGCGAGAGTGCGGGGGAGACCCAGTACTTC
TRBJ2-6 | TRBV4-2 | NA | few | CASSQEDSEANVLTF | TGTGCCAGCAGCCAAGAAGATAGCGAGGCCAACGTCCTGACTTTC
TRBJ2-3 | TRBV2 | NA | few | CASRRVGDTQYF | TGTGCCAGCAGGAGGGTAGGAGATACGCAGTATTTT